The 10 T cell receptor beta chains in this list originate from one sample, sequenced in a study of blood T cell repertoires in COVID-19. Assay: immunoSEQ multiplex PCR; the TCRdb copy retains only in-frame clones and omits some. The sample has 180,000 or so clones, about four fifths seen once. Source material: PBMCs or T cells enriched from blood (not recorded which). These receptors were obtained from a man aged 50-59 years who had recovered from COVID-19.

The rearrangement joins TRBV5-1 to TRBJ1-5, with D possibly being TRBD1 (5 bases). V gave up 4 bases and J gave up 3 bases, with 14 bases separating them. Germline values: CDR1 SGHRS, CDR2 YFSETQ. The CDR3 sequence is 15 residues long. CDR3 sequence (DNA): TGCGCCAGCAGCCGTACGGGGGACCCCAATCAGCCCCAGCATTTT. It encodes CASSRTGDPNQPQHF.

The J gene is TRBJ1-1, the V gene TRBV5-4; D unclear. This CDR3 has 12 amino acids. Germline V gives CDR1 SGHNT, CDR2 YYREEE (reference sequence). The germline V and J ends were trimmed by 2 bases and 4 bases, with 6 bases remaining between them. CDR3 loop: CASSFSLTEAFF. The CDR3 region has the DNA TGTGCCAGCAGCTTCAGTCTCACTGAAGCTTTCTTT.

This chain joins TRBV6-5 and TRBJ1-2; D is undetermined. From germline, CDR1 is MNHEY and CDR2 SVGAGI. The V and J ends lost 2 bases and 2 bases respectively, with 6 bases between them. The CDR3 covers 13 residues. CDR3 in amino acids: CASSYDKNYGYTF. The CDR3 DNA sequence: TGTGCCAGCAGTTACGACAAGAACTATGGCTACACCTTC.

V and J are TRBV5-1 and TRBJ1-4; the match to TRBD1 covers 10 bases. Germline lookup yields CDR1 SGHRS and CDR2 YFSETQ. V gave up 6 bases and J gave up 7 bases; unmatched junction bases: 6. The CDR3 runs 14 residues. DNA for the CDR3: TGCGCCAGCACCACCGGGACAGGGGTTGAAAAACTGTTTTTT. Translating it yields CASTTGTGVEKLFF. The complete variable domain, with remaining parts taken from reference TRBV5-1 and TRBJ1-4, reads KAGVTQTPRYLIKTRGQQVTLSCSPISGHRSVSWYQQTPGQGLQFLFEYFSETQRNKGNFPGRFSGRQFSNSRSEMNVSTLELGDSALYLCASTTGTGVEKLFFGSGTQLSVL.

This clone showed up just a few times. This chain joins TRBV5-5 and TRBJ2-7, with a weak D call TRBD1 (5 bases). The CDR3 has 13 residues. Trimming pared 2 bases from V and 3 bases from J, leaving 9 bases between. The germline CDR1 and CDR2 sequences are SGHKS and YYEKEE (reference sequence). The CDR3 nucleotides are TGTGCCAGCAGCTTTCCAGGGCGCTACGAGCAGTACTTC. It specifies CASSFPGRYEQYF.

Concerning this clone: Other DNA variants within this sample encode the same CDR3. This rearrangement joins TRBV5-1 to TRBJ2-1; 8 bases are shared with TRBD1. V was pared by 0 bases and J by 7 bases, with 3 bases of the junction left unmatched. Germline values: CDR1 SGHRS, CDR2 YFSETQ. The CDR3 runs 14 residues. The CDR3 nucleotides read TGCGCCAGCAGCTTGGGACAGGGGAATAATGAGCAGTTCTTC. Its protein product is CASSLGQGNNEQFF.

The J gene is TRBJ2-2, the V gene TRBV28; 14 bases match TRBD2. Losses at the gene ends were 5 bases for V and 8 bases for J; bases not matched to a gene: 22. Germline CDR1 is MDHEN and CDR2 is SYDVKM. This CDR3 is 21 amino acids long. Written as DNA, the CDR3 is TGTGCCAGCAGTGGCCTCCCAGGCAATCTAGGGACTAGCGGGAGTACGGGGGAGCTGTTTTTT. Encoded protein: CASSGLPGNLGTSGSTGELFF. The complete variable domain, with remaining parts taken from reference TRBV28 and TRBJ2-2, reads DVKVTQSSRYLVKRTGEKVFLECVQDMDHENMFWYRQDPGLGLRLIYFSYDVKMKEKGDIPEGYSVSREKKERFSLILESASTNQTSMYLCASSGLPGNLGTSGSTGELFFGEGSRLTVL.

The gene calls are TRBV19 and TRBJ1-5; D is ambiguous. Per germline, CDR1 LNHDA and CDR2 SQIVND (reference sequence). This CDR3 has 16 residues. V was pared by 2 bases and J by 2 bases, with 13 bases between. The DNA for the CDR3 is TGTGCCAGTAGTATATATCCCGACCAGGGCAATCAGCCCCAGCATTTT. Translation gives CASSIYPDQGNQPQHF.

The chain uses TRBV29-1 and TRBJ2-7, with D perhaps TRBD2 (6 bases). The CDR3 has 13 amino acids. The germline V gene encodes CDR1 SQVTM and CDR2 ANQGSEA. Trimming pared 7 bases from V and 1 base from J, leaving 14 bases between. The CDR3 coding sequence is TGCAGCGCCTCTAGCGCACCATCCTACGAGCAGTACTTC. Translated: CSASSAPSYEQYF.

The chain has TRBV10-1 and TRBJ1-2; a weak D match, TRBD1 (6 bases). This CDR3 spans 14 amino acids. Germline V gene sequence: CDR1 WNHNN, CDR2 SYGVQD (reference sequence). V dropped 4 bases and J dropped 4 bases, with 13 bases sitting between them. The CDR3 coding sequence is TGCGCCAGCAGTGCCCAGGGGCTGTCCTATGGCTACACCTTC. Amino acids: CASSAQGLSYGYTF.